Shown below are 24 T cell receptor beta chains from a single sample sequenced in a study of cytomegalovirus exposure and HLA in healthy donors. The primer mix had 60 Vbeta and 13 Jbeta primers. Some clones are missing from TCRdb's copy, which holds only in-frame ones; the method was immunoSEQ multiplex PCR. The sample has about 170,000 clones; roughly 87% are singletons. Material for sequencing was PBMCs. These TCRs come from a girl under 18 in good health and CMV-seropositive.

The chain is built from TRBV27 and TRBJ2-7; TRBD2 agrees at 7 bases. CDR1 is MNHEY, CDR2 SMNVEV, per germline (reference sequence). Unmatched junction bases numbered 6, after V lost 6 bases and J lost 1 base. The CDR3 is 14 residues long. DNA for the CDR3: TGTGCCAGCAGGGGGGAGGGGAGGTCCTACGAGCAGTACTTC. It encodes CASRGEGRSYEQYF.

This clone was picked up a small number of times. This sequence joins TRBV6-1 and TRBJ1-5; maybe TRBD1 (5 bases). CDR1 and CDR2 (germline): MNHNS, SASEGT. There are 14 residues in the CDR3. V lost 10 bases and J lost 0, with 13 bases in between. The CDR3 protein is CAITTEISNQPQHF. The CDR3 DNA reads TGTGCCATAACGACAGAGATTAGCAATCAGCCCCAGCATTTT.

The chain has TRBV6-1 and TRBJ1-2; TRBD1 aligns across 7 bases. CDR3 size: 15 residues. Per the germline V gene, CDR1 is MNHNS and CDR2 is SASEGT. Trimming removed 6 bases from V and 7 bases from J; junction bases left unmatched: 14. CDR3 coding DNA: TGTGCCAGCAGCTTCTCGTCGACAGGGCGAGGTGGCTACACCTTC. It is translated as CASSFSSTGRGGYTF.

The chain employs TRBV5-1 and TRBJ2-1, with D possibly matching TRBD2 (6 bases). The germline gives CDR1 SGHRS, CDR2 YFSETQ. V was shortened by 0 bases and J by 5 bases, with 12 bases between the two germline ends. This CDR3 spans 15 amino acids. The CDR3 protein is CASSLAGGEHNEQFF. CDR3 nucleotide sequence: TGCGCCAGCAGCTTGGCCGGCGGGGAGCACAATGAGCAGTTCTTC.

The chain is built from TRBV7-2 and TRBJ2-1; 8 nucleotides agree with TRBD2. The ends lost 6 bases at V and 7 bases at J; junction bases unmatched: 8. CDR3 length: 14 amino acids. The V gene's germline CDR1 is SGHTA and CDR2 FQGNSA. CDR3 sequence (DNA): TGTGCCAGCAGGAGGGCGGGGGGCCTAAATGAGCAGTTCTTC. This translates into CASRRAGGLNEQFF.

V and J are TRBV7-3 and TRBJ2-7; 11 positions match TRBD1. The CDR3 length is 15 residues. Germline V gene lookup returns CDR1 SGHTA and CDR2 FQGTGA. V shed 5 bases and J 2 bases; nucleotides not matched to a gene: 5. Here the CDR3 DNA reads TGTGCCAGCAGCCCCGGGACAGGGGGTACCTACGAGCAGTACTTC. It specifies CASSPGTGGTYEQYF. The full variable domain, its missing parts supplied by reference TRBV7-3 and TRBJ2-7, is GAGVSQTPSNKVTEKGKYVELRCDPISGHTALYWYRQSLGQGPEFLIYFQGTGAADDSGLPNDRFFAVRPEGSVSTLKIQRTERGDSAVYLCASSPGTGGTYEQYFGPGTRLTVT.

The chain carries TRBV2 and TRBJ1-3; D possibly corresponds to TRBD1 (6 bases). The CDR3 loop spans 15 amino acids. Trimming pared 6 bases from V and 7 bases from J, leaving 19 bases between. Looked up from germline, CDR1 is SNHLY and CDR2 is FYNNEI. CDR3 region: CASSLTGLTENTIYF. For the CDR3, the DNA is TGTGCCAGCAGCCTCACAGGGCTTACAGAGAACACCATATATTTT.

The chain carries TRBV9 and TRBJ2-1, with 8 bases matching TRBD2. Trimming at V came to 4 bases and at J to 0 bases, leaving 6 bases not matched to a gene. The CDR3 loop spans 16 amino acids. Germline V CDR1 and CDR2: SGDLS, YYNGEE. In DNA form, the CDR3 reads TGTGCCAGCAGCTCCCGGAGCGGGAGCTCCTACAATGAGCAGTTCTTC. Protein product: CASSSRSGSSYNEQFF.

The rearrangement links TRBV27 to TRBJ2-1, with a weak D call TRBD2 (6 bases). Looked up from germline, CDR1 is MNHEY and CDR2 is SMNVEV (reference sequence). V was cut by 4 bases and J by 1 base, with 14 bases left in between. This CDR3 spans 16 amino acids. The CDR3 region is CASSSPSSESYNEQFF. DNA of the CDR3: TGTGCCAGCAGTTCCCCATCTAGCGAATCCTACAATGAGCAGTTCTTC.

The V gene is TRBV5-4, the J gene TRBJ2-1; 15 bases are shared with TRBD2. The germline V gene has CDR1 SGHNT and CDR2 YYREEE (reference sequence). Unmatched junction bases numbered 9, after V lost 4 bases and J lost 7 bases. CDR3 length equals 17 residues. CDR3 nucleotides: TGTGCCAGCAGCCCGGGACTAGCGGGAGGTAGCTGGAATGAGCAGTTCTTC. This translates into CASSPGLAGGSWNEQFF.

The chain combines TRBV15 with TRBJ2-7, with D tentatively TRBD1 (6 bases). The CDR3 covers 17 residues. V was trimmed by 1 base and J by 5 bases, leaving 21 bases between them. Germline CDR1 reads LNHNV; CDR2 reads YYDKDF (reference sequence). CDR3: CATSRAQGRESFHEQYF. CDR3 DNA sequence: TGTGCCACCAGCAGAGCACAGGGTCGGGAATCGTTTCACGAGCAGTACTTC.

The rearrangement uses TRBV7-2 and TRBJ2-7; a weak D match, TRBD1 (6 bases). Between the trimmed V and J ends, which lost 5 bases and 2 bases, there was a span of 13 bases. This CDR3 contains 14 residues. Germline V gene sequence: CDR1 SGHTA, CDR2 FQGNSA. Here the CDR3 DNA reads TGTGCCAGCAGCCCCGGGACATTACCCTACGAGCAGTACTTC. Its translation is CASSPGTLPYEQYF.

CDR3 bases: TGTGCCAGCAGCCAATCAGTGAACACTGAAGCTTTCTTT. Translated: CASSQSVNTEAFF. This rearrangement joins TRBV7-9 to TRBJ1-1; D is uncertain. Trimming removed 5 bases at V and 0 bases at J, with 7 bases between. Germline V lookup: CDR1 SEHNR, CDR2 FQNEAQ (reference sequence). The CDR3 loop spans 13 amino acids.

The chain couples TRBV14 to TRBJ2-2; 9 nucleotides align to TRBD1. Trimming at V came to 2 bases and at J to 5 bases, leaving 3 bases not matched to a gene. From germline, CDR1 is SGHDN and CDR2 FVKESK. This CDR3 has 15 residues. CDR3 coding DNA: TGTGCCAGCAGCCAAATGGACAGGGGTACCGGGGAGCTGTTTTTT. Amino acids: CASSQMDRGTGELFF.

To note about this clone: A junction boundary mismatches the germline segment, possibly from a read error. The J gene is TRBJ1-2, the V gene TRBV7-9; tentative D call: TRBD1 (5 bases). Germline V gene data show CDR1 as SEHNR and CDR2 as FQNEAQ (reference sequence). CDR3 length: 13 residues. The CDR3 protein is CSSSLWGGSGYTF. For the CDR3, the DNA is TGTTCCAGCAGCTTGTGGGGGGGGAGTGGCTACACCTTC.

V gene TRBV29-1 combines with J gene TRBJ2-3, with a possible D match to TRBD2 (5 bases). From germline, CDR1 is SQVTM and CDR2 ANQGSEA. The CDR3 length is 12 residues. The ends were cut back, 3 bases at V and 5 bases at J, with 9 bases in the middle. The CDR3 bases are TGCAGCGTTGACGGGGTAGGAGATACGCAGTATTTT. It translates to CSVDGVGDTQYF.

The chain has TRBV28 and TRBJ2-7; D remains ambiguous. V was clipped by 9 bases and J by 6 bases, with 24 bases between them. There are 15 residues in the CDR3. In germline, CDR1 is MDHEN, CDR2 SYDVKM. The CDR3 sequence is CASSRPKGVLVEQYF. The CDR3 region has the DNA TGTGCCAGTTCCCGTCCGAAAGGAGTCCTGGTCGAGCAGTACTTC.

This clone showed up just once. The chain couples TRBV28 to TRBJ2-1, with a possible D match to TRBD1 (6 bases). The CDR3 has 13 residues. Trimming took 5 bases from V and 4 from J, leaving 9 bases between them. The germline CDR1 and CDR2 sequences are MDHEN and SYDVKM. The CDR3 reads CASSLDSYNEQFF. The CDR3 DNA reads TGTGCCAGCAGTCTGGACAGTTACAATGAGCAGTTCTTC.

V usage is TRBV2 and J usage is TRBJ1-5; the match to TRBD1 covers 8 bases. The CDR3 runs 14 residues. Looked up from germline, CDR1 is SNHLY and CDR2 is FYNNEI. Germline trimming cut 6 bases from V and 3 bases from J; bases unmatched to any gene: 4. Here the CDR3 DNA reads TGTGCCAGCAGCGGACAGGGTCTCAATCAGCCCCAGCATTTT. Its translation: CASSGQGLNQPQHF.

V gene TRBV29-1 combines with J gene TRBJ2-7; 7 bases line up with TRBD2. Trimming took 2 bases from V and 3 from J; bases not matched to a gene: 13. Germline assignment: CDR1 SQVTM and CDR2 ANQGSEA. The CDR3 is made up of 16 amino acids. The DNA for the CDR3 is TGCAGCGTTGAATCCGGTGTTAGCGGGTCGGACTACGAGCAGTACTTC. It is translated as CSVESGVSGSDYEQYF.

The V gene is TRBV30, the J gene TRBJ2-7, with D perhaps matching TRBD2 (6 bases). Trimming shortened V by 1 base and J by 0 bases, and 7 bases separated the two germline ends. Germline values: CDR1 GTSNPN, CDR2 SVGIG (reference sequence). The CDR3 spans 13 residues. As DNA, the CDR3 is TGTGCCTGGAGTGACGGGAGCTCCTACGAGCAGTACTTC. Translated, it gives CAWSDGSSYEQYF.

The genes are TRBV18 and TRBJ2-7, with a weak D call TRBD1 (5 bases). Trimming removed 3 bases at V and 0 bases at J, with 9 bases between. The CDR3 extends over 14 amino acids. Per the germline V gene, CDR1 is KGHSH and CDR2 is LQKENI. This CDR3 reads CASSPSTDSYEQYF. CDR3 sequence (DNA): TGTGCCAGCTCACCTTCGACAGACTCCTACGAGCAGTACTTC.

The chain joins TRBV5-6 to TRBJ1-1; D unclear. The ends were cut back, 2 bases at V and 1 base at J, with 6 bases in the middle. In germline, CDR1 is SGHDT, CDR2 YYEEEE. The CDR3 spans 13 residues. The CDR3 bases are TGTGCCAGCAGCTTTCGGGGGAACACTGAAGCTTTCTTT. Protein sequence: CASSFRGNTEAFF.

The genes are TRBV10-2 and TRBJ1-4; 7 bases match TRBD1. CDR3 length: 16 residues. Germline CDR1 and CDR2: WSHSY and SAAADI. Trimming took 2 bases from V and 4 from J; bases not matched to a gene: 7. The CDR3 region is CASSEPQGPSNEKLFF. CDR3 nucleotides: TGCGCCAGCAGTGAGCCACAGGGGCCGAGTAATGAAAAACTGTTTTTT.